Shown below are 30 T cell receptor beta chains from a single sample sequenced in a study of control samples from healthy donors and cancer patients. The data were produced by immunoSEQ multiplex PCR, yet TCRdb's version contains in-frame clones alone and is incomplete. Of 150,000 or so clones in the sample, around 95% were seen once. The sequencing sample was made of blood. These receptor sequences come from an older woman in good health.

The chain combines TRBV6-1 with TRBJ2-1; tentative D call: TRBD1 (6 bases). Trimming left V 2 bases short and J 8 bases short, with 19 bases between. This CDR3 is built from 16 residues. CDR1 and CDR2 from the germline V gene are MNHNS and SASEGT. Written as DNA, the CDR3 is TGTGCCAGCAGTGAACCGGGCTTAGCCAAGGGGGATGAGCAGTTCTTC. It encodes CASSEPGLAKGDEQFF.

CDR3 sequence: CASSGVYGDSNQPQHF. Written as DNA, the CDR3 is TGTGCCAGCAGTGGGGTTTACGGAGATAGCAATCAGCCCCAGCATTTT. The chain couples TRBV2 to TRBJ1-5; D remains ambiguous. The V gene's germline CDR1 is SNHLY and CDR2 FYNNEI. CDR3 length equals 16 residues. V was clipped by 4 bases and J by 0 bases, with 13 bases between them.

This rearrangement joins TRBV6-5 to TRBJ2-7; no definite D call. V gave up 0 bases and J gave up 0 bases, with 3 bases separating them. Germline V gives CDR1 MNHEY, CDR2 SVGAGI. This CDR3 has 13 amino acids. The CDR3 bases are TGTGCCAGCAGTTACTCAGTCTCCTACGAGCAGTACTTC. It codes for CASSYSVSYEQYF.

This chain uses TRBV30 with TRBJ1-3; weak D call: TRBD1 (5 bases). V lost 0 bases, J lost 2 bases, and 8 bases lay in between. Germline assignment: CDR1 GTSNPN and CDR2 SVGIG (reference sequence). There are 14 residues in the CDR3. The DNA for the CDR3 is TGTGCCTGGAGTGTTGGGGGAACTGGAAACACCATATATTTT. It codes for CAWSVGGTGNTIYF.

The rearrangement joins TRBV3-1 (or the pseudogene TRBV3-2) to TRBJ2-7; D unresolved. V shed 2 bases and J shed 4 bases, with 3 bases lying between them. The CDR3 extends over 11 amino acids. Per germline, CDR1 LGHDT and CDR2 YNNKEL (reference sequence). The CDR3 sequence is CASSQLYEQYF. DNA of the CDR3: TGTGCCAGCAGCCAACTGTACGAGCAGTACTTC.

J is TRBJ2-1 and V is TRBV3-1 (or the pseudogene TRBV3-2), with D unresolved. The V and J ends lost 1 base and 10 bases respectively, with 14 bases between them. CDR1 is LGHDT and CDR2 is YNNKEL in the germline V gene (reference sequence). This CDR3 is 14 amino acids long. CDR3 nucleotides: TGTGCCAGCAGCCAAGGCATGGATATTGGGGAGCAGTTCTTC. It is translated as CASSQGMDIGEQFF.

This sequence joins TRBV7-2 and TRBJ2-3, with TRBD2 as a possible D gene (7 bases). V was pared by 4 bases and J by 4 bases, with 24 bases between. CDR1 and CDR2 from the germline V gene are SGHTA and FQGNSA. This CDR3 is built from 18 residues. CDR3 sequence reads: CASSSYEGGPGWADTQYF. DNA of the CDR3: TGTGCCAGCAGCTCCTACGAGGGGGGGCCCGGGTGGGCAGATACGCAGTATTTT.

This sequence joins TRBV5-1 and TRBJ1-5; D perhaps matches TRBD1 (6 bases). Per germline, CDR1 SGHRS and CDR2 YFSETQ. The CDR3 is 15 residues long. V lost 0 bases, J lost 5 bases, and 12 bases lay in between. DNA for the CDR3: TGCGCCAGCAGCTTGGATGGCGGGGGCGATCAGCCCCAGCATTTT. It encodes CASSLDGGGDQPQHF.

V is TRBV5-8 and J is TRBJ2-2; 9 bases are a match to TRBD2. The CDR3 length is 17 residues. Per the germline V gene, CDR1 is SGHTS and CDR2 is YDEGEE. J gave up 6 bases and V 4 bases, and 13 bases lay outside the gene matches. Here the CDR3 DNA reads TGTGCCAGCAGCCAGCCCGGGACTAGCCAAGTAGCCGGGGAGCTGTTTTTT. Translation gives CASSQPGTSQVAGELFF.

The chain uses TRBV3-1 (or the pseudogene TRBV3-2) and TRBJ2-2; D is ambiguous. In germline, CDR1 is LGHDT, CDR2 YNNKEL (reference sequence). V lost 4 bases and J 2 bases, leaving 5 bases between the germline ends. There are 13 residues in the CDR3. CDR3 residues: CASSRTNTGELFF. DNA of the CDR3: TGTGCCAGCAGCCGTACTAACACCGGGGAGCTGTTTTTT.

The chain uses TRBV5-1 and TRBJ2-7, with no clear D. CDR3 length: 12 residues. CDR1 is SGHRS and CDR2 is YFSETQ in the germline V gene. V shed 5 bases and J shed 5 bases, with 11 bases lying between them. The CDR3 is CASSVSGDEQYF. The CDR3 DNA reads as TGCGCCAGCAGTGTTTCCGGCGACGAGCAGTACTTC.

With respect to this clone: At one boundary the junction diverges from the germline segment, which might be a read error. The chain combines TRBV4-2 with TRBJ2-3; D is possibly TRBD2 (5 bases). From germline, CDR1 is LGHNA and CDR2 YNFKEQ. This CDR3 comprises 14 residues. The CDR3 region has the DNA TGTGCCAGCAACCAAGCCCTAGCAGTGGATACGCAGTATTTT. Translation gives CASNQALAVDTQYF.

The chain joins TRBV6-5 to TRBJ1-6; no clear D gene. CDR1 and CDR2 from the germline V gene are MNHEY and SVGAGI. Trimming stripped 3 bases from V and 4 bases from J, with 10 bases between. The CDR3 has 15 amino acids. The CDR3 protein is CASSYGETYNSPLHF. CDR3 coding DNA: TGTGCCAGCAGTTATGGGGAGACTTATAATTCACCCCTCCACTTT.

This clone was detected a few times. The V and J genes are TRBV21-1 and TRBJ1-3. TRBV21-1 is recorded as a pseudogene. The CDR3 consists of 17 residues. In DNA form, the CDR3 reads TGTGCCAGCAGCTGTCTTGGAGGGGGTCAGGGTGGAAACACCATATATTTT. Its translation: CASSCLGGGQGGNTIYF.

This clone is a singleton in its sample. J is TRBJ1-2 and V is TRBV20-1, with D uncertain. CDR1 is DFQATT and CDR2 is SNEGSKA in the germline V gene (reference sequence). The CDR3 runs 13 residues. V was clipped by 3 bases and J by 4 bases, with 12 bases between them. CDR3 protein: CSASTPDSYGYTF. CDR3 bases: TGCAGTGCTAGTACCCCGGACTCCTATGGCTACACCTTC.

This chain uses TRBV25-1 with TRBJ1-6, with 9 bases lining up with TRBD1. The CDR3 spans 18 residues. Germline CDR1 reads MGHDK; CDR2 reads SYGVNS. The V and J ends lost 1 base and 9 bases, in that order; junction bases with no gene match: 13. CDR3 in DNA: TGTGCCAGCAGTGAATTTTTTTCGGGACAGGGCTTTGGTTCACCCCTCCACTTT. Its translation is CASSEFFSGQGFGSPLHF.

The chain is built from TRBV7-8 and TRBJ1-2, with D possibly being TRBD1 (5 bases). Germline V gene lookup returns CDR1 SGHVS and CDR2 FQNEAQ. Trimming stripped 1 base from V and 4 bases from J, with 10 bases between. This CDR3 is built from 14 residues. CDR3 amino acids: CASSLGGYGYGYTF. CDR3 nucleotides: TGTGCCAGCAGCTTAGGGGGGTACGGCTATGGCTACACCTTC.

The V gene is TRBV12-5, the J gene TRBJ2-5; no reliable D call. Trimming stripped 0 bases from V and 5 bases from J, with 7 bases between. The CDR3 runs to 13 residues. Germline V gene data show CDR1 as LGHNT and CDR2 as FRNRAP. CDR3 in amino acids: CASGLVGRETQYF. The CDR3 DNA follows: TGTGCTAGTGGTTTGGTGGGCAGGGAGACCCAGTACTTC.

The chain links TRBV5-1 to TRBJ1-1, with D perhaps matching TRBD1 (6 bases). Looked up from germline, CDR1 is SGHRS and CDR2 is YFSETQ. V was shortened by 4 bases and J by 1 base, with 11 bases between the two germline ends. The length of the CDR3 is 14 residues. The DNA of the CDR3 is TGCGCCAGCAGCACAGGGAGAAGGAACACTGAAGCTTTCTTT. Protein product: CASSTGRRNTEAFF.

This chain connects TRBV19 to TRBJ1-5, with 7 bases matching TRBD1. V was clipped by 7 bases and J by 7 bases; unmatched bases: 10. From germline, CDR1 is LNHDA and CDR2 SQIVND (reference sequence). CDR3 length: 14 residues. This CDR3 is CASKSGGMEQPQHF. CDR3 sequence (DNA): TGTGCCAGTAAGTCAGGGGGAATGGAGCAGCCCCAGCATTTT.

V is TRBV6-5 and J is TRBJ1-6, with 10 positions matching TRBD1. In germline, CDR1 is MNHEY, CDR2 SVGAGI. V lost 6 bases to trimming and J lost 9 bases; unmatched junction nucleotides: 8. The CDR3 contains 15 residues. The CDR3 bases are TGTGCCAGCAGCCAAGAGGGGACAGGGGTTTCACCCCTCCACTTT. As protein: CASSQEGTGVSPLHF.

The chain combines TRBV6-2 or TRBV6-3 with TRBJ1-1, with 7 positions matching TRBD1. This CDR3 comprises 14 residues. After removal of 2 bases from V and 1 base from J, the junction contained 1 base not matched to a gene. Per germline, CDR1 MNHEY and CDR2 SVGEGT. The CDR3 DNA follows: TGTGCCAGCAGTTACGACAGGGCGAACACTGAAGCTTTCTTT. It codes for CASSYDRANTEAFF.

V and J are TRBV7-9 and TRBJ1-2, with 8 bases that match TRBD1. Per the germline V gene, CDR1 is SEHNR and CDR2 is FQNEAQ (reference sequence). V gave up 5 bases and J gave up 8 bases; unmatched junction bases: 7. This CDR3 has 13 amino acids. The CDR3 here is CASSAGQGLGYTF. In DNA, the CDR3 is TGTGCCAGCAGCGCCGGACAGGGTTTGGGCTACACCTTC. Filled out from reference TRBV7-9 and TRBJ1-2, the complete variable domain reads DTGVSQNPRHKITKRGQNVTFRCDPISEHNRLYWYRQTLGQGPEFLTYFQNEAQLEKSRLLSDRFSAERPKGSFSTLEIQRTEQGDSAMYLCASSAGQGLGYTFGSGTRLTVV.

This clone showed up just a few times. The J gene is TRBJ1-4, the V gene TRBV9, with TRBD1 as a possible D gene (6 bases). From germline, CDR1 is SGDLS and CDR2 YYNGEE. V lost 0 bases to trimming and J lost 8 bases, with 14 bases between them. This CDR3 is built from 15 residues. DNA for the CDR3: TGTGCCAGCAGCGTAGGGGGGGCAAATAACGAAAAACTGTTTTTT. Residues: CASSVGGANNEKLFF.

This chain joins TRBV19 and TRBJ1-3, with D unclear. The V and J ends lost 3 bases and 0 bases respectively, with 9 bases between them. Germline V CDR1 and CDR2: LNHDA, SQIVND (reference sequence). The CDR3 runs to 15 residues. The CDR3 protein is CASSIQVTSGNTIYF. The CDR3 region has the DNA TGTGCCAGTAGTATTCAGGTTACCTCTGGAAACACCATATATTTT.

Comments on this clone: This CDR3 is also generated by other DNA sequences in the sample. The chain recombines TRBV7-9 with TRBJ2-4; tentatively, D is TRBD1 or TRBD2 (5 bases each). V was trimmed by 0 bases and J by 1 base, leaving 10 bases between them. The CDR3 has 16 residues. In germline, CDR1 is SEHNR, CDR2 FQNEAQ (reference sequence). The CDR3 region has the DNA TGTGCCAGCAGCTTAGCCCAGGGACGGGCCAAAAACATTCAGTACTTC. Encoded protein: CASSLAQGRAKNIQYF.

The chain employs TRBV27 and TRBJ1-5, with a weak D call TRBD1 (5 bases). There are 16 residues in the CDR3. Trimming stripped 8 bases from V and 4 bases from J, with 21 bases between. Germline V CDR1 and CDR2: MNHEY, SMNVEV (reference sequence). CDR3 region: CASYRKAGGGNQPQHF. CDR3 coding DNA: TGTGCCAGCTATCGAAAGGCCGGGGGGGGTAATCAGCCCCAGCATTTT.

This clone was picked up a small number of times. J is TRBJ1-1 and V is TRBV7-2, with a tentative D call TRBD1 (5 bases). CDR3 length: 13 residues. Trimming took 5 bases from V and 3 from J, leaving 10 bases between them. Germline CDR1 and CDR2: SGHTA and FQGNSA. The CDR3 loop is CASSRGEDTEAFF. CDR3 in DNA: TGTGCCAGCAGCCGAGGGGAGGACACTGAAGCTTTCTTT.

The chain recombines TRBV29-1 with TRBJ1-1; D gene ambiguous. V lost 6 bases and J lost 10, with 18 bases in between. The CDR3 spans 12 residues. Germline CDR1 is SQVTM and CDR2 is ANQGSEA. The CDR3 DNA is TGCAGCGTCCAGTTACCCAGCTTTGTAGCTTTCTTT. This translates into CSVQLPSFVAFF. Drawing the rest from reference TRBV29-1 and TRBJ1-1, the complete variable domain is SAVISQKPSRDICQRGTSLTIQCQVDSQVTMMFWYRQQPGQSLTLIATANQGSEATYESGFVIDKFPISRPNLTFSTLTVSNMSPEDSSIYLCSVQLPSFVAFFGQGTRLTVV.

In the case of this clone: At the DNA level, this CDR3 is encoded by other sequences in the same sample as well. The chain links TRBV18 to TRBJ2-6, with 7 bases lining up with TRBD1. This CDR3 is built from 17 residues. In germline, CDR1 is KGHSH, CDR2 LQKENI. V lost 5 bases, J lost 0 bases, and 7 bases stayed unmatched. CDR3: CASSRQGGVSGANVLTF. The CDR3 DNA is TGTGCCAGCTCAAGACAGGGTGGGGTCTCTGGGGCCAACGTCCTGACTTTC.